This T cell receptor beta chain was documented in a study of T-cell memory formation after mild COVID-19. Study in general: TCR clusters were largely donor specific.

Constant-segment primers and 5'RACE yielded cDNA libraries for TCR alpha and TCR beta, each carrying sample barcodes and UMIs. Each CDR3 protein is one row after TCRdb ran MiXCR on the 5' RACE reads. The data contain a few hundred thousand distinct CDR3 sequences, approximately 16% of them seen just once; the ten biggest clones take up 20% to 25%. This clonotype occurred a few times. Its specificity is not known. Study outcomes and limitations: Contracting CD4+ clones sat mainly in CM and EM; CD8+ in EMRA. A balance of CD4 and CD8 characterized clones contracting day 15 to 85, whereas later expanders leaned CD4+.

Between the trimmed V and J ends, which lost 3 bases and 3 bases, there was a span of 12 bases. This CDR3 is 14 amino acids long. The TCR was taken from a young man who had mild COVID-19 (a few samples of this study predate the infection). Cell type and time point are not known. The sample consisted of PBMCs or a T cell subset sorted from them (not recorded which). The chain has TRBV12-3 or TRBV12-4 and TRBJ2-7; D unclear. CDR3 coding DNA: TGTGCCAGCAGTTTTAGGCCGAAAATCTACGAGCAGTACTTC. It is translated as CASSFRPKIYEQYF.